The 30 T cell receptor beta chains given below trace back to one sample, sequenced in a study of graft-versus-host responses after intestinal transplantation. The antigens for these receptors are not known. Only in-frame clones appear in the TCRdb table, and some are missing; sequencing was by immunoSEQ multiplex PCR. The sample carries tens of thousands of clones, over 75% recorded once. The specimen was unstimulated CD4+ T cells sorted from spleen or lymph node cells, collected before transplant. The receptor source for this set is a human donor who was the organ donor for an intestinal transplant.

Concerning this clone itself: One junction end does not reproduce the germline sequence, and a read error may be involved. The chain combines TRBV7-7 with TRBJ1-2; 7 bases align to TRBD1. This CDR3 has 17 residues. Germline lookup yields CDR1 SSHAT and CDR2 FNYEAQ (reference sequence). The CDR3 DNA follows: TGTGCTAGCAGCTTAAAAAGGTCGGACAGGCGGAACTATGGCTACACCTTC. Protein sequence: CASSLKRSDRRNYGYTF.

The CDR3 DNA is TGTGCCATCAGTGAATTTGGGGGAGGTTCTGGAAACACCATATATTTT. Its translation: CAISEFGGGSGNTIYF. The chain links TRBV10-3 to TRBJ1-3; TRBD1 might be the D (5 bases). The germline V and J ends were trimmed by 3 bases and 1 base, with 13 bases remaining between them. The CDR3 is 16 amino acids. The germline CDR1 and CDR2 sequences are ENHRY and SYGVKD.

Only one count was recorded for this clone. The CDR3: CASSQENRVLTEAFF. The CDR3 nucleotides are TGCGCCAGCAGCCAAGAAAACAGGGTACTCACTGAAGCTTTCTTT. The chain links TRBV4-3 to TRBJ1-1, with a weak D call TRBD1 (6 bases). Looked up from germline, CDR1 is LGHNA and CDR2 is YSLEER. Deletions cut 0 bases from V and 4 bases from J, with 12 bases between. The CDR3 covers 15 residues.

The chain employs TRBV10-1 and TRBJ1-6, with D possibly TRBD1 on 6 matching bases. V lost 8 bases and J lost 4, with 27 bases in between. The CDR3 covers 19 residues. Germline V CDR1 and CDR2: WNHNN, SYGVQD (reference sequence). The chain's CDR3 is CASFELVKGTKRYNSPLHF. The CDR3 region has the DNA TGCGCCAGCTTTGAATTGGTGAAGGGGACAAAGAGATATAATTCACCCCTCCACTTT.

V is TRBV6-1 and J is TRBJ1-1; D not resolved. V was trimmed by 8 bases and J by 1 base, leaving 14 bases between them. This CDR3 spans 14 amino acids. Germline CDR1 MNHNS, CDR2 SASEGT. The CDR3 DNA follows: TGTGCCAGCGTCTCTCAGGTCAGGAACACTGAAGCTTTCTTT. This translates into CASVSQVRNTEAFF.

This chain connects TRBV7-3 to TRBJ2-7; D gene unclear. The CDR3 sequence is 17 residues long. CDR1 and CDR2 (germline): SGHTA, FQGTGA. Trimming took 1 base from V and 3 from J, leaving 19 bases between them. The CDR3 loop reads CASSLMILGWPNYEQYV. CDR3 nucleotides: TGTGCCAGCAGCTTAATGATTCTCGGGTGGCCTAACTACGAGCAGTACGTC.

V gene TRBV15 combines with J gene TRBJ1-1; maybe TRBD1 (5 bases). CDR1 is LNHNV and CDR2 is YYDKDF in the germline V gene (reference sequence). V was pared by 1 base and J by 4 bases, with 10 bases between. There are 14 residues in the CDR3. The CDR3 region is CATSRVGQTTEAFF. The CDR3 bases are TGTGCCACCAGCAGAGTGGGGCAGACCACTGAAGCTTTCTTT.

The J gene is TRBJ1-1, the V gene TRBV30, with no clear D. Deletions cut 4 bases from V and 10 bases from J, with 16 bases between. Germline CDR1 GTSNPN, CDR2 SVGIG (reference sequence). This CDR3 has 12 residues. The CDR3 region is CAWNNPSAGAFF. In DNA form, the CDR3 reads TGTGCCTGGAATAACCCCTCCGCGGGAGCTTTCTTT.

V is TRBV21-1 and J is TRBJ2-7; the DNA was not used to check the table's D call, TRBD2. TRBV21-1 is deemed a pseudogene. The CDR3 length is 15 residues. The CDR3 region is CASSTPGSLTYEQYV. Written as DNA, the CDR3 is TGTGCCAGCAGCACACCGGGGAGTTTGACCTACGAGCAGTACGTC.

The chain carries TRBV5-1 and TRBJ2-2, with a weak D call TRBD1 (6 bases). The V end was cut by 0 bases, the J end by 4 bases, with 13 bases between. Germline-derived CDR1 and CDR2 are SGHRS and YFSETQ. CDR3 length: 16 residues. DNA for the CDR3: TGCGCCAGCAGCTTGGCGGGACACTCGATCACCGGGGAGCTGTTTTTT. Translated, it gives CASSLAGHSITGELFF.

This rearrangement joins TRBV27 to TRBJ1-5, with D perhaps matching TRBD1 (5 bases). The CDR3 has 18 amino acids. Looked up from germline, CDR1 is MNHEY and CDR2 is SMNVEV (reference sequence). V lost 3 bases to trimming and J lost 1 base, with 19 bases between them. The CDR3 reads CASSFQGGTGFSNQPQHF. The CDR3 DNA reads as TGTGCCAGCAGTTTTCAGGGCGGTACGGGTTTCAGCAATCAGCCCCAGCATTTT.

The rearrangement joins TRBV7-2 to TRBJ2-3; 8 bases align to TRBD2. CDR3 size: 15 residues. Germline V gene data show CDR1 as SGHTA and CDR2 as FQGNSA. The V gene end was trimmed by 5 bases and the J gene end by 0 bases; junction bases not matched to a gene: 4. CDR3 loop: CASSERGGSTDTQYF. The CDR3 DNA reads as TGTGCCAGCAGCGAACGGGGGGGGAGCACAGATACGCAGTATTTT.

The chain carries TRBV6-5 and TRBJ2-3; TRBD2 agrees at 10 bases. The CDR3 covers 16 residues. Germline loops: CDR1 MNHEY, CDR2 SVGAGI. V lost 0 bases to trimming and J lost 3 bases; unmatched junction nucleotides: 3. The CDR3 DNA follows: TGTGCCAGCAGTTACTCGTCTAGCGGGGGTACAGATACGCAGTATTTT. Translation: CASSYSSSGGTDTQYF.

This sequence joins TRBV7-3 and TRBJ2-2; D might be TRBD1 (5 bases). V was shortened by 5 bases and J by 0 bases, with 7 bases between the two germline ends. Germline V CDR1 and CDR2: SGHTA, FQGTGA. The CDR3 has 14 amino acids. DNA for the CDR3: TGTGCCAGCAGCAGGGGCTCGAACACCGGGGAGCTGTTTTTT. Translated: CASSRGSNTGELFF.

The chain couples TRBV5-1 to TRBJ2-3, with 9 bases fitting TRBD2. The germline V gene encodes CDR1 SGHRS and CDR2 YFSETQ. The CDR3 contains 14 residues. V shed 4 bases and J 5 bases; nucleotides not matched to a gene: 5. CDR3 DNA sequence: TGCGCCAGCAGCGCGGGGGGGCCGGGAGATACGCAGTATTTT. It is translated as CASSAGGPGDTQYF.

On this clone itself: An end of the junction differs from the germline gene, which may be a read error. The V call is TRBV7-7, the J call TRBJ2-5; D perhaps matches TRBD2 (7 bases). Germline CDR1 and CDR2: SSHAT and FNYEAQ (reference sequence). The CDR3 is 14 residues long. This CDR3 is CASSSPGGGETQYF. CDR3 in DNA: TGTGCTAGCAGTTCTCCGGGGGGCGGTGAGACCCAGTACTTC.

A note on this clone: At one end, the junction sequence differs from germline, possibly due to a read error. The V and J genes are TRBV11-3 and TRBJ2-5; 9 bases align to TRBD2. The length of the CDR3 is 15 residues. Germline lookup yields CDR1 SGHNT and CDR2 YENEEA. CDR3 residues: CASSLDPSGEETQYF. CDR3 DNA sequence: TGTGCCAGCAGCCTAGACCCTAGCGGGGAAGAGACCCAGTACTTC.

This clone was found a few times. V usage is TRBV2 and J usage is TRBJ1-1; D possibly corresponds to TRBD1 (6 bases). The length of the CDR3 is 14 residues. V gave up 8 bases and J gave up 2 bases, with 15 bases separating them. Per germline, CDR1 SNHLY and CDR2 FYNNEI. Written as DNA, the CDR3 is TGTGCCAGCGGAGCGGACAGACGAAACACTGAAGCTTTCTTT. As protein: CASGADRRNTEAFF.

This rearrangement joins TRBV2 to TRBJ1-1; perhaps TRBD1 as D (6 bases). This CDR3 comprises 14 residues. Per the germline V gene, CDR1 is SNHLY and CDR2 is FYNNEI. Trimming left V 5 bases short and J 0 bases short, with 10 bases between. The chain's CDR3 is CASSSQGMNTEAFF. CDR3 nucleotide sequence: TGTGCCAGCAGTAGTCAGGGGATGAACACTGAAGCTTTCTTT.

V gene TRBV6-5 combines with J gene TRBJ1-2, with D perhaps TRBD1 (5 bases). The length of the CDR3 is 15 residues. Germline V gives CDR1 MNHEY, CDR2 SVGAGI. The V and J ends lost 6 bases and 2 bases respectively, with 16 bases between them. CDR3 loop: CASRVQWRGNYGYTF. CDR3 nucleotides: TGTGCCAGCAGGGTACAGTGGAGGGGAAACTATGGCTACACCTTC.

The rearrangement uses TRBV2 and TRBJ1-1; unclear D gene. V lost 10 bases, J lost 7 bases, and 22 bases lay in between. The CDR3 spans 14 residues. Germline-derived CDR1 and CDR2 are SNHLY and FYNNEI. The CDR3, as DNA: TGTGCCACCGTTTATGAGGCCAGCTTCGTTGAAGCTTTCTTT. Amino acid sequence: CATVYEASFVEAFF. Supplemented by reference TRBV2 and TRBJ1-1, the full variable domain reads EPEVTQTPSHQVTQMGQEVILRCVPISNHLYFYWYRQILGQKVEFLVSFYNNEISEKSEIFDDQFSVERPDGSNFTLKIRSTKLEDSAMYFCATVYEASFVEAFFGQGTRLTVV.

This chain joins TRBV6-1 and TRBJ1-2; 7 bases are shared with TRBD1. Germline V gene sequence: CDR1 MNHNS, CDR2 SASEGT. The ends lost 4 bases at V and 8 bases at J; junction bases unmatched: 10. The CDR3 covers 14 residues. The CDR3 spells CASSALQGLEGYTF. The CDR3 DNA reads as TGTGCCAGCAGTGCGTTACAGGGGTTAGAAGGCTACACCTTC.

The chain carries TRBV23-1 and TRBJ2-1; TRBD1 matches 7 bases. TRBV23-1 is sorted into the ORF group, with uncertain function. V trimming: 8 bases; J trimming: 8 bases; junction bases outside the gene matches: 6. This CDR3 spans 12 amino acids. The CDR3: CASLQGRDEQFF. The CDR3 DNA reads TGCGCCAGCCTACAGGGGCGCGATGAGCAGTTCTTC.

CDR3 sequence reads: CASSYRQGPGGYTF. CDR3 DNA sequence: TGTGCCAGCAGCTACAGACAGGGTCCCGGTGGCTACACCTTC. The chain has TRBV6-5 and TRBJ1-2, with 7 bases fitting TRBD1. The trim removed 6 bases at V and 7 bases at J, leaving 11 bases unmatched. Germline loops: CDR1 MNHEY, CDR2 SVGAGI. The CDR3 sequence is 14 residues long.

The CDR3 loop is CASRSNSGNTIYF. As DNA, the CDR3 is TGTGCCAGCAGGAGCAACTCTGGAAACACCATATATTTT. The chain links TRBV6-1 to TRBJ1-3; D is unresolved. The germline CDR1 and CDR2 sequences are MNHNS and SASEGT. The CDR3 has 13 residues. With 6 bases removed from V and 0 bases from J, the gap between germline ends came to 6 bases.

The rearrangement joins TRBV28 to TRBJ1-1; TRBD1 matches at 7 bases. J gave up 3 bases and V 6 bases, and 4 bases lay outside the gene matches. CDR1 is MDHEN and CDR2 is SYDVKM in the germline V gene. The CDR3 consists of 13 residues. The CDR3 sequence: CASRRQGDTEAFF. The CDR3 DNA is TGTGCCAGCAGACGACAGGGAGACACTGAAGCTTTCTTT.

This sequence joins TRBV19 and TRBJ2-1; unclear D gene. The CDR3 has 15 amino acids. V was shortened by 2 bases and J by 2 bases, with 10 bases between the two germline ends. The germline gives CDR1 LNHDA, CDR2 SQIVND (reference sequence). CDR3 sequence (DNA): TGTGCCAGTAGTATACTCGTTCTCCCCTACAATGAGCAGTTCTTC. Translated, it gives CASSILVLPYNEQFF.

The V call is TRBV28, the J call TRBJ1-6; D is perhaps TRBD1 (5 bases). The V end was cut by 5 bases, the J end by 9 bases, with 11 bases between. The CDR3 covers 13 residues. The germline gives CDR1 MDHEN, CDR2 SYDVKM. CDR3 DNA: TGTGCCAGCAGTACCGACAGTATTTCACCCCTCCACTTT. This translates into CASSTDSISPLHF.

CDR3 DNA sequence: TGTGCCAGCAGCCAAGATCCGGGACAGCGATTATCTGGGGCCAACGTCCTGACTTTC. Encoded protein: CASSQDPGQRLSGANVLTF. The chain joins TRBV4-2 to TRBJ2-6; TRBD1 matches 7 bases. After removal of 0 bases from V and 1 base from J, the junction contained 9 bases not matched to a gene. CDR1 is LGHNA and CDR2 is YNFKEQ in the germline V gene. This CDR3 contains 19 residues.

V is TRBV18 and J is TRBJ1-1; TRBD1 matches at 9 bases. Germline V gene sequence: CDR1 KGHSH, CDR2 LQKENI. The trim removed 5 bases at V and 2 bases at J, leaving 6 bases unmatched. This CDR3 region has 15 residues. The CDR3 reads CASSSGQGGNTEAFF. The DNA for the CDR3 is TGTGCCAGCTCATCGGGACAGGGAGGAAACACTGAAGCTTTCTTT.